The 4 T cell receptor beta chains reported below all come from one sample, sequenced in a study of T-cell memory formation after mild COVID-19. TCRdb ran MiXCR on the 5' RACE reads and lists one entry per CDR3 protein. The profile shows 350,000 to 500,000 distinct CDR3 sequences, around 19% of them singletons. Sequencing was performed on PBMCs or a T cell subset sorted from them (not recorded which). These receptors were collected from an adult woman who had mild COVID-19 (a few samples of this study predate the infection). Cell type and time point are not known.

This clonotype has ten or more counts. The chain is built from TRBV14 and TRBJ1-1, with a weak D call TRBD1 (5 bases). The CDR3 is made up of 11 amino acids. Trimming took off 4 bases at V and 10 bases at J, with 10 bases between the two ends. Germline V gene data show CDR1 as SGHDN and CDR2 as FVKESK. CDR3 amino acids: CASSPGRVAFF. The CDR3 region has the DNA TGTGCCAGCAGCCCGGGACGGGTAGCTTTCTTT.

The chain is built from TRBV7-2 and TRBJ2-5; 10 nucleotides align to TRBD2. Germline V gene lookup returns CDR1 SGHTA and CDR2 FQGNSA. J lost 0 bases, V lost 1 base, and 5 bases had no gene match. CDR3 length: 17 amino acids. The CDR3 spells CASSLGGSGGYQETQYF. In nucleotides, the CDR3 is TGTGCCAGCAGCTTAGGAGGTAGCGGGGGGTACCAAGAGACCCAGTACTTC.

The CDR3 loop is CASSPRPTRLAGGGELFF. CDR3 coding DNA: TGTGCCAGCAGCCCTCGACCTACAAGACTAGCCGGGGGCGGGGAGCTGTTTTTT. The chain is built from TRBV7-3 and TRBJ2-2; TRBD2 matches 7 bases. V trimming: 5 bases; J trimming: 7 bases; junction bases outside the gene matches: 19. Germline assignment: CDR1 SGHTA and CDR2 FQGTGA. CDR3 length: 18 amino acids.

The chain recombines TRBV14 with TRBJ1-1; D gene ambiguous. The length of the CDR3 is 15 residues. Germline CDR1 is SGHDN and CDR2 is FVKESK. Trimming cost V 0 bases and J 0 bases, with 8 bases left between them. In DNA form, the CDR3 reads TGTGCCAGCAGCCAAGATAACCGATTGAACACTGAAGCTTTCTTT. Translated: CASSQDNRLNTEAFF.